Sequencing of this T cell receptor (beta chain) was carried out in a study of blood T cell repertoires in COVID-19. TCRdb's table, derived via immunoSEQ multiplex PCR, lists solely in-frame clones and lacks some. The repertoire holds roughly 410,000 clones, with roughly 86% as singletons. This TCR was sampled from a woman between 55 and 75 years old with COVID-19, enrolled during active disease. The sequencing sample was made of peripheral blood.

The CDR3 DNA is TGTGCCAGCAGTTTACGACTAGCGGGGGGTGGACATGAGCAGTTCTTC. Its protein is CASSLRLAGGGHEQFF. This chain uses TRBV7-3 with TRBJ2-1; 13 nucleotides match TRBD2. Losses at the gene ends were 6 bases for V and 8 bases for J; bases not matched to a gene: 10. Germline CDR1 is SGHTA and CDR2 is FQGTGA. This CDR3 has 16 amino acids. Filled out from reference TRBV7-3 and TRBJ2-1, the complete variable domain reads GAGVSQTPSNKVTEKGKYVELRCDPISGHTALYWYRQSLGQGPEFLIYFQGTGAADDSGLPNDRFFAVRPEGSVSTLKIQRTERGDSAVYLCASSLRLAGGGHEQFFGPGTRLTVL.